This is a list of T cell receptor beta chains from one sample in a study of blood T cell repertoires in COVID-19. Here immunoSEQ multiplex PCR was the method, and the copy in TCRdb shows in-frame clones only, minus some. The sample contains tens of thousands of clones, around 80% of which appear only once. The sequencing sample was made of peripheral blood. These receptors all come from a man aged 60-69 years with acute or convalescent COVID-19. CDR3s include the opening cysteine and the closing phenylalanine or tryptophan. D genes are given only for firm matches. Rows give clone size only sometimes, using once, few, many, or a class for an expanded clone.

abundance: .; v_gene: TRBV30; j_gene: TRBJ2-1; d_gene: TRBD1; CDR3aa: CAWSRKGQGAYNEQFF; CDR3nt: TGTGCCTGGAGCCGCAAAGGACAGGGGGCGTACAATGAGCAGTTCTTC
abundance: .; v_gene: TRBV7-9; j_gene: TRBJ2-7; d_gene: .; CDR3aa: CASSLGRDEQYF; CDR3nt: TGTGCCAGCAGCTTAGGCAGGGACGAGCAGTACTTC
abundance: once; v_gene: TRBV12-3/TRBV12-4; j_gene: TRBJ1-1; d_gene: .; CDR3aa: CASRPTANTEAFF; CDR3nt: TGTGCCAGCAGGCCGACAGCGAACACTGAAGCTTTCTTT
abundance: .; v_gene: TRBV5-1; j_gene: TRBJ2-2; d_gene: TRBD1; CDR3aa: CASSWGQGNTGELFF; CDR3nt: TGCGCCAGCAGCTGGGGACAGGGTAACACCGGGGAGCTGTTTTTT
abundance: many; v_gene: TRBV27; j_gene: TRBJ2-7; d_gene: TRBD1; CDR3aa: CASRNTGTVNYEQYF; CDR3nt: TGTGCCAGCCGAAACACCGGGACAGTTAACTACGAGCAGTACTTC
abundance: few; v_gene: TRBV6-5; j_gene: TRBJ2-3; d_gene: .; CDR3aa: CASRDYGGNTQYF; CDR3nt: TGTGCCAGCAGGGACTACGGGGGAAATACGCAGTATTTT
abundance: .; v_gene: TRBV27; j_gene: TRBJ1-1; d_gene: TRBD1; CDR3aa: CASSSTGGPTEAFF; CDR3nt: TGTGCCAGCAGTTCGACAGGGGGTCCCACTGAAGCTTTCTTT
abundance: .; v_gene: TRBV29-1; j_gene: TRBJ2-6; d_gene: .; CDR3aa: CSARSGANVLTF; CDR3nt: TGCAGCGCCAGATCTGGGGCCAACGTCCTGACTTTC
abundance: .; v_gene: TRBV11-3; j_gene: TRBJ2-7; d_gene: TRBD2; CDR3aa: CASSPGLAGTYEQYF; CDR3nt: TGTGCCAGCAGCCCAGGACTAGCGGGAACATACGAGCAGTACTTC
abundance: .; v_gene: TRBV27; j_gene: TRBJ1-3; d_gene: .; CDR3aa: CASSSGRGVNTIYF; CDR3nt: TGTGCCAGCAGTTCGGGCAGGGGAGTCAACACCATATATTTT
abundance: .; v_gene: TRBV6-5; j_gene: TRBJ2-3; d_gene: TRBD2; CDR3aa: CASSPGLGNSDTQYF; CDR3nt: TGTGCCAGCAGCCCGGGACTAGGGAATTCAGATACGCAGTATTTT
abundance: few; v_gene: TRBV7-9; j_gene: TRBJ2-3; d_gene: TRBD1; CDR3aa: CASSFDRGADTQYF; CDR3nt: TGTGCCAGCAGCTTCGACAGGGGGGCGGATACGCAGTATTTT
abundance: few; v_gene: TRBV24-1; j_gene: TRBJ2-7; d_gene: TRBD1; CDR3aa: CATSGDSFSEQYF; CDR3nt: TGTGCCACCAGTGGGGACAGTTTCTCCGAGCAGTACTTC
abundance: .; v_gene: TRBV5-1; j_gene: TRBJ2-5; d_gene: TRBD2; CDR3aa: CASGLAGETQYF; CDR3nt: TGCGCCAGCGGACTAGCGGGAGAGACCCAGTACTTC
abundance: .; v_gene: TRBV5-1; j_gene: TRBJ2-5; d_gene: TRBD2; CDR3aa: CASSLGSGTGRTQYF; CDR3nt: TGCGCCAGCAGCTTGGGTAGCGGGACCGGACGGACCCAGTACTTC
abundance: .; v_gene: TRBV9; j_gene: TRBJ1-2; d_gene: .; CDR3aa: CASSIGETYGGYTF; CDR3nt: TGTGCCAGCAGCATAGGTGAGACTTACGGTGGCTACACCTTC
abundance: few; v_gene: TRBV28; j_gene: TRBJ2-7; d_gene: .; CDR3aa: CASSLAGLSSYEQYF; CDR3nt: TGTGCCAGCAGTTTAGCAGGGCTGAGCTCCTACGAGCAGTACTTC
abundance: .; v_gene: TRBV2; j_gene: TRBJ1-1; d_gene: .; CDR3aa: CASSQGNTEAFF; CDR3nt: TGTGCCAGCAGTCAGGGGAACACTGAAGCTTTCTTT
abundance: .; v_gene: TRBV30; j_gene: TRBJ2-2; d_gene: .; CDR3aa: CAWSRGTGELFF; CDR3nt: TGTGCCTGGAGTAGGGGGACCGGGGAGCTGTTTTTT
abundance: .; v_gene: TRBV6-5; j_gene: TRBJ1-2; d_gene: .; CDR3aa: CASTPGNYGYTF; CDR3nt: TGTGCCAGCACCCCAGGGAACTATGGCTACACCTTC
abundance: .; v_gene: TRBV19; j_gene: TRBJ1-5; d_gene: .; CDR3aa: CASSITENSNQPQHF; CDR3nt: TGTGCCAGTAGTATTACAGAAAATAGCAATCAGCCCCAGCATTTT
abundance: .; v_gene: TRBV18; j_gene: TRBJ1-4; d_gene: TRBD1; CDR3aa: CASSQGTGGNEKLFF; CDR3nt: TGTGCCAGCTCACAAGGGACAGGGGGCAATGAAAAACTGTTTTTT
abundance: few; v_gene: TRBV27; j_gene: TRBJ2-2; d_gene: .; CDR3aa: CASSFSTRTNTGELFF; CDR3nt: TGTGCCAGCAGTTTCTCGACTCGCACGAACACCGGGGAGCTGTTTTTT
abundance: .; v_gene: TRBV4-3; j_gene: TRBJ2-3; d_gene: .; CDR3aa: CASSQALRGSTDTQYF; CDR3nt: TGCGCCAGCAGCCAAGCTCTGCGGGGAAGCACAGATACGCAGTATTTT
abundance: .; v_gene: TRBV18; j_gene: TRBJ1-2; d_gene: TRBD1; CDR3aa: CASSPGTDRYGYTF; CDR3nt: TGTGCCAGCTCACCGGGGACAGATCGGTATGGCTACACCTTC
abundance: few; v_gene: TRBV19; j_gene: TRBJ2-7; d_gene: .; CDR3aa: CASSIQGNYEQYF; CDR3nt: TGTGCCAGTAGTATACAGGGAAACTACGAGCAGTACTTC